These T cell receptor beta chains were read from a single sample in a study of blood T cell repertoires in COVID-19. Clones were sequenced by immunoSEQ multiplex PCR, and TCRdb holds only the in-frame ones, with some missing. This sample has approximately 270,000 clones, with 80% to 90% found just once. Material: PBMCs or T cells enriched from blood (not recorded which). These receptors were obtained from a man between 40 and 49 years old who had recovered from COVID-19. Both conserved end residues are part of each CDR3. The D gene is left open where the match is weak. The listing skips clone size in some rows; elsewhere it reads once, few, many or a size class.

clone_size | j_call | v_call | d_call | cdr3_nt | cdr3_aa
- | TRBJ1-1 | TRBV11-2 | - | TGTGCCAGCAGCTTAGTCGACACTGAAGCTTTCTTT | CASSLVDTEAFF
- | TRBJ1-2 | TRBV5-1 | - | TGCGCCAGCAGCCCAGGGTTCCCCGGGTATGGCTACACCTTC | CASSPGFPGYGYTF
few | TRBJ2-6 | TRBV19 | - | TGTGCCAGTAGCACAAACAGGGACGGGGCCAACGTCCTGACTTTC | CASSTNRDGANVLTF
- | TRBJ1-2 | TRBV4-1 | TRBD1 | TGCGCCAGCAGCACCGGACAGGGGGCGGAGGATCGTGGCTACACCTTC | CASSTGQGAEDRGYTF
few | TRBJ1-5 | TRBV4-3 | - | TGCGCCAGCAGCCAAGATGTGGCCCGACGGGGATGGACGCAGTATCAGCCCCAGCATTTT | CASSQDVARRGWTQYQPQHF
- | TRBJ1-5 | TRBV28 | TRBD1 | TGTGCCAGCAGGCAGACAGGGGAGCTTCAGCCCCAGCATTTT | CASRQTGELQPQHF
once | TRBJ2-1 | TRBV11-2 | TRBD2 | TGTGCCGGGACTAGCGGCAGCAATGAGCAGTTCTTC | CAGTSGSNEQFF
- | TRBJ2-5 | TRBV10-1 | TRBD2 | TGCGCCAGCAGGGGGACTAGCGGCTACCAAGAGACCCAGTACTTC | CASRGTSGYQETQYF
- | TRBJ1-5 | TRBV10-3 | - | TGTGCCATCAGTCAGACAGGTAGCAATCAGCCCCAGCATTTT | CAISQTGSNQPQHF
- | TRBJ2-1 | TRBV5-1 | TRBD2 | TGCGCCAGCAGCTCGAGGACTAGCGGGGGCAATGAGCAGTTCTTC | CASSSRTSGGNEQFF
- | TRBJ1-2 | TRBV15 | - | TGTGCCACCAGCATCGATGCCCGACTGAGCAACTATGGCTACACCTTC | CATSIDARLSNYGYTF
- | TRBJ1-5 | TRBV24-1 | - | TGTGCCACCAGTCCCGACGGGAGGAATCAGCCCCAGCATTTT | CATSPDGRNQPQHF
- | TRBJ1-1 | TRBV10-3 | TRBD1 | TGTGCCATCAGTGAGTCGAGGGGACAGGGGGCACGGAACACTGAAGCTTTCTTT | CAISESRGQGARNTEAFF